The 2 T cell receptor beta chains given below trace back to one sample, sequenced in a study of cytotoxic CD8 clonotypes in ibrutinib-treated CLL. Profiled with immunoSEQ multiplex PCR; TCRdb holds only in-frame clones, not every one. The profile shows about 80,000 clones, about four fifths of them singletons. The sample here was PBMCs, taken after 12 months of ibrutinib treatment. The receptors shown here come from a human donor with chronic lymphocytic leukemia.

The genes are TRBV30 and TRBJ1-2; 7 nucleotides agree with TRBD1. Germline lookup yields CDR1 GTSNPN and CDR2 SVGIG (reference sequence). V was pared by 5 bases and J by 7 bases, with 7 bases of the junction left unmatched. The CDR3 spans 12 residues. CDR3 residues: CAWRHPGGGYTF. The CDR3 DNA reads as TGTGCCTGGCGTCACCCAGGGGGTGGCTACACCTTC.

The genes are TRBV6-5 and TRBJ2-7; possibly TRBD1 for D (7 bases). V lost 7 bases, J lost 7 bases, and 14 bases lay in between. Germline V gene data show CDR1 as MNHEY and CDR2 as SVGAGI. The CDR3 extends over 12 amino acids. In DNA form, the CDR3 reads TGTGCCAGCATGGGGGCAGGGGGGGAGCAGTACTTC. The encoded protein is CASMGAGGEQYF.